This T cell receptor (beta chain) was recorded in a study of post-analysis software for immune sequencing data. Study as a whole: The study covered relapsing-remitting, secondary progressive and progressive-relapsing courses of multiple sclerosis. Study conclusions and caveats: Patients with multiple sclerosis recorded significantly lower normalized Chao1 diversity than controls, the study found. Strong co-clustering by F measure was evident for samples that had been prepared in the same batch.

Included in the TCR beta cDNA libraries were unique molecular identifiers. T cells numbering about 0.9 to 10 million yielded cDNA molecules that totaled around 500,000. TCRdb analysed the PCR reads with MiXCR anew, one entry per CDR3 protein. The top ten hold 0.56% of the sample, which has roughly 700,000 distinct CDR3 sequences, just under 30% seen once. This clonotype occurred a few times. Its antigen is still unknown. The receptor comes from a girl aged 10 to 17 with multiple sclerosis. Sequencing used blood.

CDR3 nucleotides: TGTGCCAGCAGCTCCCAGTCTAGCGGGGGACAAGAGACCCAGTACTTC. As protein: CASSSQSSGGQETQYF. J is TRBJ2-5 and V is TRBV7-2; 10 bases are a match to TRBD2. Germline V gene lookup returns CDR1 SGHTA and CDR2 FQGNSA. The CDR3 runs 16 residues. The V and J ends lost 4 bases and 2 bases, in that order; junction bases with no gene match: 7.